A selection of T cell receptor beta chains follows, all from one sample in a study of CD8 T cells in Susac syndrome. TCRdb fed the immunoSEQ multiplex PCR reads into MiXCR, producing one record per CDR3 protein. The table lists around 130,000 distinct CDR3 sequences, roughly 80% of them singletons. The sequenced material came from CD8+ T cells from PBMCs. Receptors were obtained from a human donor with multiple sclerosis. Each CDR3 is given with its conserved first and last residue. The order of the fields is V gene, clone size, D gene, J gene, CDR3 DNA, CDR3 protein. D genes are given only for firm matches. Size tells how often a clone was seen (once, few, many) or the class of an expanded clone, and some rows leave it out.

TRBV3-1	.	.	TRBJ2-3	TGTGCCAGCAGCCAAGCGGACGAGAGGTTTGATACGCAGTATTTT	CASSQADERFDTQYF
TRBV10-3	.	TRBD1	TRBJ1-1	TGTGCCATCGGGGGACAGTTGAACACTGAAGCTTTCTTT	CAIGGQLNTEAFF
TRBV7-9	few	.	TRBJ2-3	TGTGCCAGCAGCTTCTCGCTCACAGATACGCAGTATTTT	CASSFSLTDTQYF
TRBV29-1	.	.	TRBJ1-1	TGCAGCGTTGTTTCGAGTTTGGGTGAAGCTTTCTTT	CSVVSSLGEAFF
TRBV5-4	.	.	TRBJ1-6	TGTGCCAGCAGGGGAACCGGGACACCCCTCCACTTT	CASRGTGTPLHF
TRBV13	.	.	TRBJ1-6	TGTGCCAGCAGCTTACTAGCCGGGACCCCTTTGGAGTCACCCCTCCACTTT	CASSLLAGTPLESPLHF
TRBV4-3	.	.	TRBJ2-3	TGCGCCAGCAGCCAAGACAGCGGTAGCACAGATACGCAGTATTTT	CASSQDSGSTDTQYF
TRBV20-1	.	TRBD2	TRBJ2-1	TGCAGTGCTCCTCAGGGACTAGTCGATGAGCAGTTCTTC	CSAPQGLVDEQFF
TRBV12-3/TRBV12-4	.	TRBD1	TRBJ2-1	TGTGCCAGCAGTCCCGCCAGGGGGAGAGGTAGGAATGAGCAGTTCTTC	CASSPARGRGRNEQFF
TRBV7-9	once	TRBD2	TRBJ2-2	TGTGCCAGCAGCTTATTAGCGGGAGACACCGGGGAGCTGTTTTTT	CASSLLAGDTGELFF
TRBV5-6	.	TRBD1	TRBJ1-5	TGTGCCAGCAGCCTGACGGACAGGGCGGATCAGCCCCAGCATTTT	CASSLTDRADQPQHF
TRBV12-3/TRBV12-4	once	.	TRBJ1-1	TGTGCCAGCAGTTTAAACGCACCCAACACTGAAGCTTTCTTT	CASSLNAPNTEAFF
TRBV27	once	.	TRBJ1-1	TGTGCCAGCAGTTTCGTAGGGAATTCTGAAGCTTTCTTT	CASSFVGNSEAFF
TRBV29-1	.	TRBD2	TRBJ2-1	TGCAGCGGGGGTAGCGGGATCTACAATGAGCAGTTCTTC	CSGGSGIYNEQFF
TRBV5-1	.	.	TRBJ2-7	TGCGCCAGCAGCCTAAGGTCCGCAGGAGACGAGCAGTACTTC	CASSLRSAGDEQYF
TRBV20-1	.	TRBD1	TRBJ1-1	TGCAGTGCAGGAGGGACAGACACTGAAGCTTTCTTT	CSAGGTDTEAFF
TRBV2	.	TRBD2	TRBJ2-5	TGTGCCAGCAGTGAAGAGACTAGCGGGGGCCAAGAGACCCAGTACTTC	CASSEETSGGQETQYF
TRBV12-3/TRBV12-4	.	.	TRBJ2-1	TGTGCCAGCAGTTTTGGCGGGATCTTACATGAGCAGTTCTTC	CASSFGGILHEQFF
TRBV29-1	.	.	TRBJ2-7	TGCAGCGTTGTCCAGTCCTACGAGCAGTACTTC	CSVVQSYEQYF
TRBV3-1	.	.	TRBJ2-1	TGTGCCAGCAGCCAAGAGCCTCCGACAGTGAGCTCCTACAATGAGCAGTTCTTC	CASSQEPPTVSSYNEQFF
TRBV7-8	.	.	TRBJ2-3	TGTGCCAGCAGCTTATATATGCCCACTAGCACAGATACGCGGTATTTT	CASSLYMPTSTDTRYF
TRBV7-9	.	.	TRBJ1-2	TGTGCCAGCAGCTTAGGACTGGAAGGCTACACCTTC	CASSLGLEGYTF
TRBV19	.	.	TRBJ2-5	TGTGCCAGTAGTATTTGGCGGGGAGCCTTACCATACCAAGAGACCCAGTACTTC	CASSIWRGALPYQETQYF
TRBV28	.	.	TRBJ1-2	TGTGCCAGCAGTTTATTTGGGTACTACACCTTC	CASSLFGYYTF
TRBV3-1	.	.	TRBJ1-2	TGTGCCAGCAGCCAGTCAAGAGACAGGCCAAGGGGAAACTATGGCTACACCTTC	CASSQSRDRPRGNYGYTF
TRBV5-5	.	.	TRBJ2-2	TGTGCCAGCAGCTTGATGGGGCTCCTCCGGACCGGGGAGCTGTTTTTT	CASSLMGLLRTGELFF